These 26 T cell receptor beta chains came from one sample sequenced in a study of T cell repertoires in cytomegalovirus infection. In TCRdb, the reads were re-called with MiXCR into one record per CDR3 protein. The repertoire holds 500,000 to 600,000 distinct CDR3 sequences, about 15% seen once, with more than 20% in the top ten. Sequenced material: CD8+ T cells from PBMCs. All receptors come from a human donor in good health (CMV status not recorded). Some clones in this sample may be carry-over from other donors' samples.

This clonotype was seen a single time. This may stem from a read error, because a much larger clone lies one nucleotide away. The J gene is TRBJ2-5, the V gene TRBV28; D is possibly TRBD1 (5 bases). The CDR3 extends over 12 amino acids. Germline lookup yields CDR1 MDHEN and CDR2 SYDVKM. CDR3 DNA: TGTGCCAGCACAGGGTCCCAAGAGGCCCAGTACTTC. Protein sequence: CASTGSQEAQYF.

This chain joins TRBV28 and TRBJ2-7; the D is unclear. V lost 2 bases and J 3 bases, leaving 14 bases between the germline ends. The CDR3 covers 15 residues. From germline, CDR1 is MDHEN and CDR2 SYDVKM. CDR3 residues: CASSLVEPGGYEQYF. DNA for the CDR3: TGTGCCAGCAGTTTAGTGGAACCGGGCGGCTACGAGCAGTACTTC.

This clonotype was observed a few times. The chain is built from TRBV9 and TRBJ1-2; D might be TRBD1 (5 bases). The V gene's germline CDR1 is SGDLS and CDR2 YYNGEE. The CDR3 consists of 15 residues. Trimming took 3 bases from V and 3 from J, leaving 15 bases between them. The CDR3 loop is CASSDQGVRDYGYTF. As DNA, the CDR3 is TGTGCCAGCAGCGACCAAGGGGTTAGGGACTATGGCTACACCTTC.

A few counts support this clonotype. The chain combines TRBV20-1 with TRBJ2-7; D uncertain. Germline-derived CDR1 and CDR2 are DFQATT and SNEGSKA (reference sequence). V was pared by 2 bases and J by 0 bases, with 8 bases between. The CDR3 is 13 residues long. The CDR3 DNA sequence: TGCAGTGCTAGAAGCAGGAGCTCCTACGAGCAGTACTTC. Translation: CSARSRSSYEQYF.

This clonotype has ten or more counts. The chain has TRBV6-1 and TRBJ2-3, with 9 bases fitting TRBD2. From germline, CDR1 is MNHNS and CDR2 SASEGT. The CDR3 runs to 18 residues. V trimming: 6 bases; J trimming: 5 bases; junction bases outside the gene matches: 18. The CDR3 DNA follows: TGTGCCAGCAGAACTCTACTGAGCGGGGGGCCAAAGGGAGATACGCAGTATTTT. This gives the protein CASRTLLSGGPKGDTQYF.

This clonotype was recorded many times. The chain links TRBV7-2 to TRBJ1-4; tentative D call: TRBD1 (6 bases). The CDR3 has 14 amino acids. Germline CDR1 is SGHTA and CDR2 is FQGNSA. Trimming took off 5 bases at V and 4 bases at J, with 11 bases between the two ends. CDR3 residues: CASSPTDSNEKLFF. CDR3 nucleotides: TGTGCCAGCAGCCCCACGGACAGTAATGAAAAACTGTTTTTT. Drawing the rest from reference TRBV7-2 and TRBJ1-4, the complete variable domain is GAGVSQSPSNKVTEKGKDVELRCDPISGHTALYWYRQSLGQGLEFLIYFQGNSAPDKSGLPSDRFSAERTGGSVSTLTIQRTQQEDSAVYLCASSPTDSNEKLFFGSGTQLSVL.

This clonotype has a count of ten or more. A much larger clonotype is one base distant, so this may be a read error. V usage is TRBV7-9 and J usage is TRBJ2-2; no clear D. From germline, CDR1 is SEHNR and CDR2 FQNEAQ (reference sequence). V was cut by 5 bases and J by 4 bases, with 5 bases left in between. The CDR3 consists of 12 residues. For the CDR3, the DNA is TGTGCCAGCAGCATGGGCACCGGGGAGCTGTTTTTT. Protein: CASSMGTGELFF.

This clonotype has more than one count but fewer than ten. The rearrangement joins TRBV27 to TRBJ2-7; 8 positions agree with TRBD1. Unmatched junction bases numbered 8, after V lost 5 bases and J lost 2 bases. Germline values: CDR1 MNHEY, CDR2 SMNVEV (reference sequence). This CDR3 spans 15 amino acids. The CDR3 sequence is CASSTRTGTTYEQYF. The CDR3 region has the DNA TGTGCCAGCAGTACTCGGACAGGGACGACCTACGAGCAGTACTTC.

The chain links TRBV10-3 to TRBJ2-1; D remains ambiguous. CDR3 length: 19 amino acids. Germline values: CDR1 ENHRY, CDR2 SYGVKD. Deletions cut 0 bases from V and 2 bases from J, with 20 bases between. CDR3 coding DNA: TGTGCCATCAGTGAGTCCAGGCGCTTGGCAGTCAGTCCCTACAATGAGCAGTTCTTC. Residues: CAISESRRLAVSPYNEQFF.

J is TRBJ2-6 and V is TRBV9; the match to TRBD2 covers 11 bases. Germline V CDR1 and CDR2: SGDLS, YYNGEE. J gave up 2 bases and V 3 bases, and 7 bases lay outside the gene matches. The CDR3 is made up of 18 amino acids. The CDR3 coding sequence is TGTGCCAGCAGCGGGGGGATAGCGGGAGGGGCTGGGGCCAACGTCCTGACTTTC. It specifies CASSGGIAGGAGANVLTF.

Only a few counts were recorded for this clonotype. The rearrangement uses TRBV5-5 and TRBJ1-1, with D uncertain. The CDR3 is 13 residues long. CDR1 and CDR2 from the germline V gene are SGHKS and YYEKEE (reference sequence). Trimming cost V 1 base and J 5 bases, with 9 bases left between them. The CDR3 sequence: CASSLSRMTEAFF. CDR3 sequence (DNA): TGTGCCAGCAGCTTGTCAAGGATGACTGAAGCTTTCTTT.

The sample holds many counts of this clonotype. The chain combines TRBV7-8 with TRBJ2-1; no clear D. The V end was cut by 1 base, the J end by 2 bases, with 6 bases between. Germline values: CDR1 SGHVS, CDR2 FQNEAQ. The CDR3 has 14 amino acids. The CDR3 reads CASSLGPPYNEQFF. The CDR3 nucleotides read TGTGCCAGCAGCTTAGGGCCGCCCTACAATGAGCAGTTCTTC.

This clonotype was picked up a small number of times. V gene TRBV3-1 combines with J gene TRBJ2-7; 11 bases are shared with TRBD2. Germline V gene sequence: CDR1 LGHDT, CDR2 YNNKEL (reference sequence). This CDR3 is 16 amino acids long. Trimming removed 1 base from V and 3 bases from J; junction bases left unmatched: 5. The CDR3, as DNA: TGTGCCAGCAGCCAAGGCCCCGGGACTAGCGGCTACGAGCAGTACTTC. Its translation is CASSQGPGTSGYEQYF.

This clonotype showed up just a few times. The V call is TRBV20-1, the J call TRBJ2-1, with 11 bases that match TRBD2. Germline CDR1 and CDR2: DFQATT and SNEGSKA (reference sequence). This CDR3 has 15 amino acids. The ends lost 3 bases at V and 5 bases at J; junction bases unmatched: 6. CDR3 residues: CSASSGTSGHNEQFF. CDR3 coding DNA: TGCAGTGCTAGTTCCGGGACTAGCGGACACAATGAGCAGTTCTTC.

Details on this clonotype: In this CDR3 the conserved last residue, phenylalanine or tryptophan, is missing, so a read error is likely. The limits of the CDR3 on the DNA are not certain, so only TCRdb's listed CDR3 is given. This chain connects TRBV5-6 to TRBJ2-7; the D call of TRBD2 is as the table states it, not checked on the DNA. The CDR3 is 13 residues long, counting both termini. Germline CDR1 reads SGHDT; CDR2 reads YYEEEE. CDR3 protein: CASSTGAGLSVSS.

This clonotype was picked up a small number of times. This sequence joins TRBV28 and TRBJ2-2; a weak D match, TRBD2 (6 bases). There are 13 residues in the CDR3. The V end lost 6 bases, the J end lost 5 bases, and 10 bases lay between the germline ends. Germline-derived CDR1 and CDR2 are MDHEN and SYDVKM. As DNA, the CDR3 is TGTGCCAGCAGCGGGGGTTTTACCGGGGAGCTGTTTTTT. Translating it yields CASSGGFTGELFF.

The sample holds many counts of this clonotype. The chain is built from TRBV5-6 and TRBJ2-3; 7 nucleotides line up with TRBD1. The CDR3 spans 14 residues. From germline, CDR1 is SGHDT and CDR2 YYEEEE. Losses at the gene ends were 3 bases for V and 4 bases for J; bases not matched to a gene: 5. The CDR3: CASSSTGVPDTQYF. CDR3 DNA: TGTGCCAGCAGCTCAACAGGGGTCCCAGATACGCAGTATTTT.

This clonotype was counted many times. This rearrangement joins TRBV7-9 to TRBJ1-1; 7 bases align to TRBD1. Germline V CDR1 and CDR2: SEHNR, FQNEAQ (reference sequence). V gave up 6 bases and J gave up 6 bases; unmatched junction bases: 10. The CDR3 totals 14 residues. The CDR3: CASRLTGIEAEAFF. In nucleotides, the CDR3 is TGTGCCAGCAGGTTGACAGGGATAGAAGCTGAAGCTTTCTTT.

This clonotype was detected only a few times. The genes are TRBV2 and TRBJ2-7, with D tentatively TRBD1 (5 bases). The V and J ends lost 5 bases and 3 bases respectively, with 14 bases between them. The CDR3 consists of 14 residues. Germline-derived CDR1 and CDR2 are SNHLY and FYNNEI. This CDR3 is CASSTGDSFYEQYF. Written as DNA, the CDR3 is TGTGCCAGCAGTACTGGTGACAGTTTCTACGAGCAGTACTTC.

This clonotype was seen more than once but under ten times. The chain uses TRBV9 and TRBJ1-4; weak D call: TRBD1 (5 bases). This CDR3 has 15 amino acids. Germline-derived CDR1 and CDR2 are SGDLS and YYNGEE. With 0 bases removed from V and 1 base from J, the gap between germline ends came to 7 bases. The CDR3 nucleotides are TGTGCCAGCAGCGTAGCGGGGGGAACTAATGAAAAACTGTTTTTT. This sequence encodes CASSVAGGTNEKLFF.

The rearrangement links TRBV6-5 to TRBJ1-2; D gene ambiguous. Germline V lookup: CDR1 MNHEY, CDR2 SVGAGI. Trimming pared 6 bases from V and 3 bases from J, leaving 11 bases between. This CDR3 is 13 amino acids long. This CDR3 reads CASSPNTYYGYTF. CDR3 nucleotides: TGTGCCAGCAGCCCAAATACTTACTATGGCTACACCTTC.

The chain carries TRBV2 and TRBJ1-2; D might be TRBD1 (5 bases). The CDR3 has 14 residues. Per germline, CDR1 SNHLY and CDR2 FYNNEI. V shed 10 bases and J shed 6 bases, with 21 bases lying between them. Written as DNA, the CDR3 is TGTGCCACCCTCTCGGGAAGGGGTAGGGATGGCTACACCTTC. It encodes CATLSGRGRDGYTF.

This clonotype was detected ten times or more. This rearrangement joins TRBV12-3 or TRBV12-4 to TRBJ1-2; 10 positions match TRBD1. This CDR3 is built from 14 residues. J was trimmed by 6 bases and V by 6 bases; bases with no gene match: 7. Written as DNA, the CDR3 is TGTGCCAGCAGCTATCTCGGGACAGGGGATGGCTACACCTTC. Residues: CASSYLGTGDGYTF.

This clonotype was counted at least ten times. This chain connects TRBV28 to TRBJ2-3; the D gene is possibly TRBD1 (6 bases). The CDR3 length is 15 residues. Germline V gene sequence: CDR1 MDHEN, CDR2 SYDVKM. V lost 7 bases and J lost 2, with 16 bases in between. The CDR3 coding sequence is TGTGCCAGCAACCCGAGGGGGACCCCCACAGATACGCAGTATTTT. Protein sequence: CASNPRGTPTDTQYF.

At least ten counts were recorded for this clonotype. The chain is built from TRBV27 and TRBJ2-7; D is uncertain. Germline CDR1 is MNHEY and CDR2 is SMNVEV (reference sequence). The CDR3 length is 13 residues. V was pared by 5 bases and J by 1 base, with 9 bases between. The CDR3, as DNA: TGTGCCAGCAGTCAAACGGAATCCTACGAGCAGTACTTC. Protein product: CASSQTESYEQYF.

This clonotype showed up many times. The chain combines TRBV7-6 with TRBJ2-7; 8 nucleotides match TRBD1. After removal of 1 base from V and 6 bases from J, the junction contained 5 bases not matched to a gene. Looked up from germline, CDR1 is SGHVS and CDR2 is FNYEAQ. The CDR3 runs 14 residues. In DNA, the CDR3 is TGTGCCAGCAGCTTAGAAGGGACAGGATTCGAGCAGTACTTC. Residues: CASSLEGTGFEQYF. Full variable domain (remainder filled in from reference TRBV7-6 and TRBJ2-7): GAGVSQSPRYKVTKRGQDVALRCDPISGHVSLYWYRQALGQGPEFLTYFNYEAQQDKSGLPNDRFSAERPEGSISTLTIQRTEQRDSAMYRCASSLEGTGFEQYFGPGTRLTVT.